This T cell receptor beta chain was sequenced for a study of blood T cell repertoires in COVID-19 (dated by TCRdb to 2020 to 2021). Regarding the research as a whole: The collaborator samples originated in the United States, Italy and Spain and spanned the acute and convalescent phases of COVID-19. Where available, HLA class I and class II types were taken from metadata supplied by the sample provider and were not determined by assay-based typing. Samples came from the ongoing ImmuneRACE study (first 160 participants) plus 1,254 subjects from 6 global collaborators. The prospective study material was composed of cDNA or gDNA derived from T cells, B-cell-depleted T cells, or PBMCs. The repertoires were made available in a free public database intended to serve as a resource for research on the immune response to SARS-CoV-2. Sample metadata almost always included a de-identified subject ID, COVID-19 status, age in years and sex. The dataset comprised deeply sampled blood TCRbeta repertoires from subjects exposed to, actively infected with, or recovered from COVID-19. Results the study describes overall, beyond this receptor: Clinical and demographic metadata were provided uncurated, with the amount varying by source and participant.

Remarks on this clone: Its specific antigen is unknown. No quality values exist for individual bases; no much larger clone is one base distant.

The CDR3 sequence holds 15 residues, the cysteine and phenylalanine included. Kept here is only the CDR3 DNA, which spans 45 bases and is read in frame from base 1. In the germline V gene, CDR1 corresponds to SGHDT and CDR2 to YYEEEE. The trim is 0 bases for V and 1 base for J, with a gap of 11 bases between the germline ends. TCRbeta CDR3 regions were amplified from genomic DNA using the immunoSEQ Assay, a bias-controlled multiplex PCR. Under the source paper's analysis protocol: The number of nucleated cells in each sample was estimated from the amplification of reference gene primers within the assay. To quantify the absolute abundance of each unique TCRbeta CDR3 rearrangement, sequence reads were collapsed and filtered. Productive Simpson clonality was computed per sample as the square root of Simpson's diversity index over productive rearrangements. Sourced from immuneACCESS, this table was stored by TCRdb with only in-frame sequences that have V and J called. A share of the clones is absent; for the studies checked, an unresolved V gene accounts for under half, and the remainder has no known explanation. The DNA was the basis for D and trimming; V, J and clone size are from that table. This sample comprises 140,000 to 150,000 clones, about 90% of them detected only once. The top ten clonotypes cover around 11% of the sample.

Participants in the prospective study were enrolled through a virtual design, were aged roughly 18 to 95 years, and lived in roughly 25 United States geographic areas. Cohort assignment in the prospective study relied on participant-reported clinical history from a screening survey and a study questionnaire. Recovered participants in ImmuneRACE Cohort 3 were defined by two consecutive negative NP/OP PCR tests, clearance by a healthcare professional, or resolution of symptoms. Each participant in the prospective study had whole blood, serum and a nasopharyngeal or oropharyngeal swab collected by mobile phlebotomists. Additional blood draws and questionnaires over an approximately two-month period could optionally be provided by prospective study participants. Blood samples from the prospective study were shipped frozen or at room temperature prior to DNA extraction.

The V gene is TRBV5-6 and the J gene is TRBJ2-7, with a weak D call of TRBD1 (6 bases match). The TCR originated in a man in his sixties who had recovered from COVID-19. Specimen: PBMCs or T cells enriched from blood (not recorded which). This receptor has the CDR3 CASSLVGTLSYEQYF. The base sequence is TGTGCCAGCAGCTTGGTTGGGACATTGTCCTACGAGCAGTACTTC.